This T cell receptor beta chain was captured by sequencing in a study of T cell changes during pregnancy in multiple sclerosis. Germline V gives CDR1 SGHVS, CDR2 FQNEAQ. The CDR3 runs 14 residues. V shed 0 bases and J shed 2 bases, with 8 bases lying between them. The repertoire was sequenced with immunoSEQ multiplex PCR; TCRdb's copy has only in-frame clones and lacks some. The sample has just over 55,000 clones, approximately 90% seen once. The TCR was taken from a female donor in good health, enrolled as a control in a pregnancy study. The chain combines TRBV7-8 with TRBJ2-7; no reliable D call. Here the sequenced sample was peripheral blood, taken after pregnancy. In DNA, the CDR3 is TGTGCCAGCAGCTTAGCGAACAGAGCCTACGAGCAGTACTTC. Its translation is CASSLANRAYEQYF.